The clone carrying this T cell receptor beta chain was counted at least ten times. Its antigen remains unidentified. The data were obtained in a study of T-cell reconstitution after alpha-beta-depleted transplantation in children. Study observations and caveats: Surviving recipient T cells and thymic progenitors accounted for the high day-60 TCRbeta diversity observed in some patients. Two months or so post-transplant, alpha-beta T cells reportedly derived from several hundred expanded graft clones.

As it was prepared, the TCRbeta library received unique molecular identifiers. TCRdb analysed the PCR reads with MiXCR anew, one entry per CDR3 protein. Of 200,000 or so distinct CDR3 sequences in the sample, 6.6% were seen once. The germline CDR1 and CDR2 sequences are MDHEN and SYDVKM. The CDR3 consists of 10 residues. The germline V and J ends were trimmed by 7 bases and 7 bases, with 5 bases remaining between them. This clonotype was sampled from a boy younger than 10 with acute lymphoblastic leukemia, due to receive a stem cell transplant. The input for sequencing was PBMCs, taken before TCRalphabeta/CD19-depleted stem cell transplant. The chain joins TRBV28 to TRBJ1-5, with unresolved D. The CDR3 DNA follows: TGTGCCAGCAACCTCCAGCCCCAGCATTTT. Translating gives CASNLQPQHF.